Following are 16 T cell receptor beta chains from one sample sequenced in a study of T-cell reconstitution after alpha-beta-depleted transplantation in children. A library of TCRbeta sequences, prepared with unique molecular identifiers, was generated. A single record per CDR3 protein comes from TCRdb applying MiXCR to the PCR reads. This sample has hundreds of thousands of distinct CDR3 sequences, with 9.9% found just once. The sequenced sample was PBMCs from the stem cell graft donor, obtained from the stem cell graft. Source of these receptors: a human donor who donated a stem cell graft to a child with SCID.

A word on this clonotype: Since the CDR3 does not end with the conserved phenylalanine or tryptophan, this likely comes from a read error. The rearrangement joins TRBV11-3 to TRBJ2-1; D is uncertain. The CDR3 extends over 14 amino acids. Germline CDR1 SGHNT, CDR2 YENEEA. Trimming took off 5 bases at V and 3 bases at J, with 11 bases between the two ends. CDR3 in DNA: TGTGCCAGCAGCCCTTCCGACGTCTACAATGAGCAGTTCTTA. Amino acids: CASSPSDVYNEQFL.

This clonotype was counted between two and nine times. The DNA for the CDR3 is TGTGCCATCAGTGAGGCGGGGGGGGACAATGAGCAGTTCTTC. It encodes CAISEAGGDNEQFF. V is TRBV10-3 and J is TRBJ2-1; 9 positions match TRBD2. Germline CDR1 ENHRY, CDR2 SYGVKD. The CDR3 runs to 14 residues. With V trimmed by 2 bases and J by 5 bases, 1 base remained unmatched.

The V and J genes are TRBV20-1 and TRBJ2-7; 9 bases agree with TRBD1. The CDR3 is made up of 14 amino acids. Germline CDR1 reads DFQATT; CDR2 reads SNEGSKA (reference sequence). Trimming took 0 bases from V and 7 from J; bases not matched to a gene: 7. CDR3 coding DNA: TGCAGTGCTAGAGATGGGACAGGGCCTTGGGAGCAGTACTTC. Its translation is CSARDGTGPWEQYF.

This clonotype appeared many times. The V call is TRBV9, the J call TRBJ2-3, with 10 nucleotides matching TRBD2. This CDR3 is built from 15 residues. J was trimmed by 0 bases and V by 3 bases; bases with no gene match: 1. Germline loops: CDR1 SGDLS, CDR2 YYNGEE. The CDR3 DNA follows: TGTGCCAGCAGCGGGGGACTAGCGAGCACAGATACGCAGTATTTT. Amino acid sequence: CASSGGLASTDTQYF.

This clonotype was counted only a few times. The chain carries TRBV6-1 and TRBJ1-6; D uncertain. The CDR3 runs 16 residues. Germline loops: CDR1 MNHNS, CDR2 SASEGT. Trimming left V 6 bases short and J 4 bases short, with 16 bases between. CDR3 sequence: CASRKGPPPYNSPLHF. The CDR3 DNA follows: TGTGCCAGCAGGAAAGGGCCACCACCTTATAATTCACCCCTCCACTTT.

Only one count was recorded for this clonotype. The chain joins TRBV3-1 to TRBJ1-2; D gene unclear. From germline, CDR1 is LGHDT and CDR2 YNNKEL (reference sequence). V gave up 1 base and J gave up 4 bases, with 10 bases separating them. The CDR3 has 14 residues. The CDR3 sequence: CASSQGFGGYGYTF. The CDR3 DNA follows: TGTGCCAGCAGCCAAGGGTTCGGTGGCTATGGCTACACCTTC. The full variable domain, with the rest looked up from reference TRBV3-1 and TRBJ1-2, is DTAVSQTPKYLVTQMGNDKSIKCEQNLGHDTMYWYKQDSKKFLKIMFSYNNKELIINETVPNRFSPKSPDKAHLNLHINSLELGDSAVYFCASSQGFGGYGYTFGSGTRLTVV.

The CDR3 DNA follows: TGCGCCAGCCATAGGAGGGAGAACACTGAAGCTTTCTTT. Amino acid sequence: CASHRRENTEAFF. The rearrangement uses TRBV5-1 and TRBJ1-1; D unresolved. Trimming pared 7 bases from V and 1 base from J, leaving 11 bases between. The germline V gene has CDR1 SGHRS and CDR2 YFSETQ. The CDR3 runs to 13 residues.

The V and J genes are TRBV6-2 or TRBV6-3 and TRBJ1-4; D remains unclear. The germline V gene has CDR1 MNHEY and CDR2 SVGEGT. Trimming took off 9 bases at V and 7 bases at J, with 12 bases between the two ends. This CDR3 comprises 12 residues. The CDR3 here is CARETECEKLFF. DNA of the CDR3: TGTGCCAGGGAGACCGAATGTGAAAAACTGTTTTTT.

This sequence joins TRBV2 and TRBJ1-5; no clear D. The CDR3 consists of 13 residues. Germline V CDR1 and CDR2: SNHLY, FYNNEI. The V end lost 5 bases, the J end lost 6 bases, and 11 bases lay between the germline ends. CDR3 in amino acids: CASSWFSRQPQHF. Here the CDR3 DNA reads TGTGCCAGCAGTTGGTTTAGCCGTCAGCCCCAGCATTTT.

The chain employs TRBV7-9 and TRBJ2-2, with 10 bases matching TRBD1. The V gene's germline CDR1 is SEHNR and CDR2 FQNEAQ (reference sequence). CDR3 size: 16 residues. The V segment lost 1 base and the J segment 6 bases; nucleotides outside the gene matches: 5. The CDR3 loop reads CASSLDGTGAAGELFF. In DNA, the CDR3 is TGTGCCAGCAGCTTAGATGGGACAGGGGCGGCCGGGGAGCTGTTTTTT. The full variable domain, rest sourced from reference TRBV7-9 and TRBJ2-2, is DTGVSQNPRHKITKRGQNVTFRCDPISEHNRLYWYRQTLGQGPEFLTYFQNEAQLEKSRLLSDRFSAERPKGSFSTLEIQRTEQGDSAMYLCASSLDGTGAAGELFFGEGSRLTVL.

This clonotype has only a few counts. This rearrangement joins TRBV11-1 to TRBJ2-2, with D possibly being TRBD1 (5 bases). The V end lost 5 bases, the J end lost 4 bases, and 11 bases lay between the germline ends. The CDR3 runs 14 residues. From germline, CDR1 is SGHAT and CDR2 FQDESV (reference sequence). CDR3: CASSARQSTGELFF. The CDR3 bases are TGTGCCAGCAGCGCCCGACAGAGCACCGGGGAGCTGTTTTTT.

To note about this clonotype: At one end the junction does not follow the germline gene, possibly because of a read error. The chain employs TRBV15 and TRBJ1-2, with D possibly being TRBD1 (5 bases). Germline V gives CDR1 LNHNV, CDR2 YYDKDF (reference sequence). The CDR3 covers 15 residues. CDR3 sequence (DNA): TGTGCCACCAGCAGAGATGGATACTTGGGGGTCACTCGATCTTTC. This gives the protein CATSRDGYLGVTRSF.

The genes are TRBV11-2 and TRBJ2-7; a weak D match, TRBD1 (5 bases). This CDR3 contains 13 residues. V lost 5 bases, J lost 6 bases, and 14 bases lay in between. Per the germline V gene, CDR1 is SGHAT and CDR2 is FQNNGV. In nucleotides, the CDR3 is TGTGCCAGCAGCCCAGGGTCCATTTCCGAGCAGTACTTC. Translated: CASSPGSISEQYF. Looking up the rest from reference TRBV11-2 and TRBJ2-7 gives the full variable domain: EAGVAQSPRYKIIEKRQSVAFWCNPISGHATLYWYQQILGQGPKLLIQFQNNGVVDDSQLPKDRFSAERLKGVDSTLKIQPAKLEDSAVYLCASSPGSISEQYFGPGTRLTVT.

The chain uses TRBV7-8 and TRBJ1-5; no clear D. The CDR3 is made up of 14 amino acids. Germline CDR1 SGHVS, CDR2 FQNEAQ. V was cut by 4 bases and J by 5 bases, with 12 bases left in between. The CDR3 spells CASSSRVFDQPQHF. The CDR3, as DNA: TGTGCCAGCAGCTCCCGGGTTTTTGATCAGCCCCAGCATTTT. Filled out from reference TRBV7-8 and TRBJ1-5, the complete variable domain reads GAGVSQSPRYKVAKRGQDVALRCDPISGHVSLFWYQQALGQGPEFLTYFQNEAQLDKSGLPSDRFFAERPEGSVSTLKIQRTQQEDSAVYLCASSSRVFDQPQHFGDGTRLSIL.

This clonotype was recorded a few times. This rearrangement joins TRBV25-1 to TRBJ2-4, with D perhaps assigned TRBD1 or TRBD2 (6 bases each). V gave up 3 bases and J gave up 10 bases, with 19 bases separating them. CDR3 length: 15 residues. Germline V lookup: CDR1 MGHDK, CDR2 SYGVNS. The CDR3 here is CASSEAGPVGGIQYF. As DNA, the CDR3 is TGTGCCAGCAGTGAGGCAGGCCCAGTAGGGGGGATTCAGTACTTC.

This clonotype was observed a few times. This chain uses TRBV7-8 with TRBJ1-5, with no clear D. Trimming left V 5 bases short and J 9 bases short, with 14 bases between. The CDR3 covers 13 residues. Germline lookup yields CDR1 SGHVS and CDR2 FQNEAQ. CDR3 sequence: CASSPRQAGPQHF. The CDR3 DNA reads TGTGCCAGCAGCCCCCGGCAGGCCGGGCCCCAGCATTTT.